What follows describes a single T cell receptor beta chain. In Seattle, patients joined the study during active infection and were tracked longitudinally. V was trimmed by 4 bases and J by 0 bases, leaving 10 bases between them. CDR1 and CDR2 (germline): SGHNT, YYREEE (reference sequence). The CDR3 length is 15 residues. These data belong to a study of blood T cell repertoires in COVID-19. How the authors handled the data: Researchers report that nucleated cell counts were estimated from reference gene primer amplification. Profiling relied on immunoSEQ multiplex PCR, and the TCRdb table lists in-frame clones only, not all of them. V, J and clone size reflect that table, while D and trimming were determined from the DNA. Of 330,000 or so clones listed, approximately 88% are singletons.

This sequence joins TRBV5-4 and TRBJ2-2; D not resolved. The sample was peripheral blood. This clonotype originated in a man aged 25 to 40 with COVID-19, enrolled during active disease. The CDR3 region has the DNA TGTGCCAGCAGCGTCCTCGACTCGAACACCGGGGAGCTGTTTTTT. Amino acid sequence: CASSVLDSNTGELFF.